This T cell receptor (beta chain) was identified in a study of blood T cells in healthy people across ages. This CDR3 comprises 14 residues. Germline CDR1 and CDR2: MGHDK and SYGVNS. Trimming left V 1 base short and J 5 bases short, with 8 bases between. The sample holds a few counts of this clonotype. What it recognizes is unknown. General study findings and limits: Estimates drawn from one million T cells were deemed to understate diversity. Diversity of TCR beta per million T cells declined in a roughly linear way with age. In the absence of known donor CMV status, changes in expanded clonotypes were possibly confounded.

Primed by a sample-barcoded 5' primer and a J-beta primer mix, a second PCR proceeded for about 6 to 11 cycles. TCRdb called the 5' RACE reads again in MiXCR, with one record for every CDR3 protein. The sample carries about 800,000 distinct CDR3 sequences, 25% recorded once. The same sample was also studied in work on T cells of mothers and their children. That report adds: It was related mother-child pairs that showed slightly higher overlap than unrelated pairs, without reaching significance.

Sequenced material: blood. The V and J genes are TRBV25-1 and TRBJ2-2; a possible D gene is TRBD1 (5 bases). The receptor was isolated from a boy aged 5-17 years in good health. The CDR3 protein is CASSELDITGELFF. CDR3 coding DNA: TGTGCCAGCAGTGAATTGGACATTACCGGGGAGCTGTTTTTT.